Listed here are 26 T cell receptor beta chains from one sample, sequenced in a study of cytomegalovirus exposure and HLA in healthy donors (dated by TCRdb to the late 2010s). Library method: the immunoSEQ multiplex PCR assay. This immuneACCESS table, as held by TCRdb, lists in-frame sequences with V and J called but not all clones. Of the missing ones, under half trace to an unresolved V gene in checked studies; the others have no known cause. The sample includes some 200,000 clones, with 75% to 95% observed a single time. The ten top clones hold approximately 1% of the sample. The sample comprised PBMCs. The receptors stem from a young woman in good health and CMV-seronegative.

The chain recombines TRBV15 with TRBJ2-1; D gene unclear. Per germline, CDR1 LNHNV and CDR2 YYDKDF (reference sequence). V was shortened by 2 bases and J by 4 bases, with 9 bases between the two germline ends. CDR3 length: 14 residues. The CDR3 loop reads CATSRRGNYNEQFF. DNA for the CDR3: TGTGCCACCAGCAGACGCGGTAATTACAATGAGCAGTTCTTC.

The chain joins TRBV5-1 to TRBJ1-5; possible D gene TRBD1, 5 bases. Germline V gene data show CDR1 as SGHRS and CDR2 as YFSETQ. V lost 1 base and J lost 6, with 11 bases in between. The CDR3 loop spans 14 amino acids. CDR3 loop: CASSLTSGFQPQHF. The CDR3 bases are TGCGCCAGCAGCTTGACGTCAGGGTTTCAGCCCCAGCATTTT.

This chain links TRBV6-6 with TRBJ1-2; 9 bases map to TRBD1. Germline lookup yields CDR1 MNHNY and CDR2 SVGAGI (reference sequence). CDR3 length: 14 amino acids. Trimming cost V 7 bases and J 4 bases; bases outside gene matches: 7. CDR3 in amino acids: CASTLGTGFYGYTF. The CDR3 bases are TGTGCCAGCACCCTCGGGACAGGGTTCTATGGCTACACCTTC.

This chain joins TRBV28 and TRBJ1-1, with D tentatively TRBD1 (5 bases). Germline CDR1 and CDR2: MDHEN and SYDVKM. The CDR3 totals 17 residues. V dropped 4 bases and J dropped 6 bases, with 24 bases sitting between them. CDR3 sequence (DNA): TGTGCCAGCAGTTCCAAGATGGGGGGTCCAGGTTCGGCTGAAGCTTTCTTT. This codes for CASSSKMGGPGSAEAFF.

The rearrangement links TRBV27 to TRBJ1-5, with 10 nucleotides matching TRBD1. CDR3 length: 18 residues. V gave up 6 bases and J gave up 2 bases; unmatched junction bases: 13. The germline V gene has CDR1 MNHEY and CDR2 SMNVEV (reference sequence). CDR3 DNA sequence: TGTGCCAGCAGGCTCGAGGGGACAGGGGCCCTGGGCAATCAGCCCCAGCATTTT. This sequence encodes CASRLEGTGALGNQPQHF.

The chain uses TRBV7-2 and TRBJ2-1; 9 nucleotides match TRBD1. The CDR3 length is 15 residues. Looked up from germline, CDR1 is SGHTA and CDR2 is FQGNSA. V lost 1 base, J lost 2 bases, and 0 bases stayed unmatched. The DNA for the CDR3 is TGTGCCAGCAGCTTAGACAGGGGGCCCTACAATGAGCAGTTCTTC. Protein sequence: CASSLDRGPYNEQFF.

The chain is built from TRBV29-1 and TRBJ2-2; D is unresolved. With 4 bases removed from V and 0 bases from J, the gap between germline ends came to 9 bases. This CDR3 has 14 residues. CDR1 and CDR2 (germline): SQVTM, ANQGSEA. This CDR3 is CSVARGTNTGELFF. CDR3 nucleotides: TGCAGCGTTGCTCGCGGAACGAACACCGGGGAGCTGTTTTTT.

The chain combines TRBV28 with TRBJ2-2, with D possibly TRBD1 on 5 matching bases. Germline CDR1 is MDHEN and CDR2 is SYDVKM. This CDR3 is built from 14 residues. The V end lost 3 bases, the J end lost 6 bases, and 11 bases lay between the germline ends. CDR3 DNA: TGTGCCAGCAGTTTCGGCAGGGTAGCCGGGGAGCTGTTTTTT. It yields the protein CASSFGRVAGELFF.

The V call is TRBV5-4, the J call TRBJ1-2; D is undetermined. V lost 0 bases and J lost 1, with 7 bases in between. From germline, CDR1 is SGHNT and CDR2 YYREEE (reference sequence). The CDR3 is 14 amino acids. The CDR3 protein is CASSLETSNYGYTF. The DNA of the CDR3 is TGTGCCAGCAGCTTGGAGACAAGTAACTATGGCTACACCTTC.

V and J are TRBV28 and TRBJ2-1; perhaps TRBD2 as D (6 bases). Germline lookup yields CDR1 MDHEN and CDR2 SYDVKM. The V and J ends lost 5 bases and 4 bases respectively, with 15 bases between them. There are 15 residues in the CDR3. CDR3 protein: CASSTGTGTYNEQFF. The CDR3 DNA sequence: TGTGCCAGCAGTACGGGGACTGGAACTTACAATGAGCAGTTCTTC.

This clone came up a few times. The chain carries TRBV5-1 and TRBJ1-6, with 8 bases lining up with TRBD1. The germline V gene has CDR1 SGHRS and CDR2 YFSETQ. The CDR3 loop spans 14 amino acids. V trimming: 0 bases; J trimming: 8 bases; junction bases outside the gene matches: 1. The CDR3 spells CASSLEQGDSPLHF. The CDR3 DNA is TGCGCCAGCAGCTTGGAACAGGGGGATTCACCCCTCCACTTT.

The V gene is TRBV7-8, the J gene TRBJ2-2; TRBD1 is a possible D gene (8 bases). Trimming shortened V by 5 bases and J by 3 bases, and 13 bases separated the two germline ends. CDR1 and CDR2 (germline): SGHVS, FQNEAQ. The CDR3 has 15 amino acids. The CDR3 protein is CASSGQGGYTGELFF. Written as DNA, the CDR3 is TGTGCCAGCAGCGGACAGGGAGGGTACACCGGGGAGCTGTTTTTT.

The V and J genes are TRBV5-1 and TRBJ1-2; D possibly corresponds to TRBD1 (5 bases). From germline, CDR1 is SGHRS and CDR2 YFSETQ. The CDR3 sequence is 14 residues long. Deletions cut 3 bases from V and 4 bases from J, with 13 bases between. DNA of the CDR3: TGCGCCAGCAGCTCAAGAGGACACATCTATGGCTACACCTTC. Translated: CASSSRGHIYGYTF.

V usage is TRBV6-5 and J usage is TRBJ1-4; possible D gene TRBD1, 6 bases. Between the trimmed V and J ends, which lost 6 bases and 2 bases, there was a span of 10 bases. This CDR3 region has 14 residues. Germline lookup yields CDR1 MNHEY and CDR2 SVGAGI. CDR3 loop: CASRDRTTNEKLFF. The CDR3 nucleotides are TGTGCCAGCAGAGACAGGACGACTAATGAAAAACTGTTTTTT.

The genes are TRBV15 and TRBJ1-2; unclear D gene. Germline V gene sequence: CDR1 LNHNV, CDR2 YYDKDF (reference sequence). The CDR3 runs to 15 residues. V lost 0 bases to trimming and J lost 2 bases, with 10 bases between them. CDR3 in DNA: TGTGCCACCAGCAGAGATTCGGCGGGGAACTATGGCTACACCTTC. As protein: CATSRDSAGNYGYTF.

This chain's CDR3 is CASTPSGTSRSGTGELFF. The DNA of the CDR3 is TGTGCCAGCACCCCCAGCGGGACGTCCCGATCTGGCACCGGGGAGCTGTTTTTT. J is TRBJ2-2 and V is TRBV7-9; 7 positions agree with TRBD2. This CDR3 comprises 18 residues. Germline V gene sequence: CDR1 SEHNR, CDR2 FQNEAQ (reference sequence). J lost 4 bases, V lost 7 bases, and 18 bases had no gene match.

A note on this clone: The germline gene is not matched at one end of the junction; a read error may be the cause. CDR3 residues: CASTLYSYNEQFF. CDR3 coding DNA: TGTGCCAGCACCTTATACAGCTACAATGAGCAGTTCTTC. The chain joins TRBV7-6 to TRBJ2-1; D unclear. CDR3 length equals 13 residues. CDR1 and CDR2 from the germline V gene are SGHVS and FNYEAQ.

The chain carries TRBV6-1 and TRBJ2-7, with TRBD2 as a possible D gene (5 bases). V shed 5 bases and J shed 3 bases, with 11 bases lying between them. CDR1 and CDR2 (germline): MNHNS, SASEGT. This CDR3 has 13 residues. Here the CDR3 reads CASSLLLVYEQYF. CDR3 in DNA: TGTGCCAGCAGTCTATTACTAGTCTACGAGCAGTACTTC.

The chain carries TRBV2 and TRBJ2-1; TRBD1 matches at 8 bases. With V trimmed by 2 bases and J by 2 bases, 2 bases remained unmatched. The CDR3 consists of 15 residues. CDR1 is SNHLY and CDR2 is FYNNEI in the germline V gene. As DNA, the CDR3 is TGTGCCAGCAGTGAACTACAGGGGGCCTACAATGAGCAGTTCTTC. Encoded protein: CASSELQGAYNEQFF.

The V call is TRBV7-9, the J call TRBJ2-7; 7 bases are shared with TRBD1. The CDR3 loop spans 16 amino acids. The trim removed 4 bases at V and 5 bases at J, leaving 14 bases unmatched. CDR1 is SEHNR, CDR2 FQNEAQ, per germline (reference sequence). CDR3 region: CASSSWTGPTSHEQYF. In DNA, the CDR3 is TGTGCCAGCAGCTCGTGGACAGGCCCGACAAGCCACGAGCAGTACTTC.

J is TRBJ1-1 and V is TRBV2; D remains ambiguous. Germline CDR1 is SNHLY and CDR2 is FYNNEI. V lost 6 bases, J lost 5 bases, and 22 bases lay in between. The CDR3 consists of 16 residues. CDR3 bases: TGTGCCAGCAGAAATCCCAGCAGAAGAGGAGTGACTGAAGCTTTCTTT. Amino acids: CASRNPSRRGVTEAFF.

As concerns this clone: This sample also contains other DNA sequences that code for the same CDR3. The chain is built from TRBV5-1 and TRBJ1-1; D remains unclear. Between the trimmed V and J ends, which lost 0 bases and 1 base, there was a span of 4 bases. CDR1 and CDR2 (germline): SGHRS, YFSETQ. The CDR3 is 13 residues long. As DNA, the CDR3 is TGCGCCAGCAGCTTGGCCGGGAACACTGAAGCTTTCTTT. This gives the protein CASSLAGNTEAFF.

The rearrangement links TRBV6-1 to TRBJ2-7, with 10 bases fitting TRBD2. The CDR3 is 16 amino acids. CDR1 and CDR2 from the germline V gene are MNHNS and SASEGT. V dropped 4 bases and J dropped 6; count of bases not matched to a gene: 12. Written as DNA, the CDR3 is TGTGCCAGCAGTGGGACAAGGACTAGCGGACGTTTCGAGCAGTACTTC. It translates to CASSGTRTSGRFEQYF.

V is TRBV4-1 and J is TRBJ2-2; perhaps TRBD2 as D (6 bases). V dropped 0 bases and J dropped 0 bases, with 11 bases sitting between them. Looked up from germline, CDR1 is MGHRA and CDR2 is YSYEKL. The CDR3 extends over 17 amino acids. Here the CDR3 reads CASSQDRLASNTGELFF. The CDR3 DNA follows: TGCGCCAGCAGCCAAGATCGGCTAGCGTCGAACACCGGGGAGCTGTTTTTT.

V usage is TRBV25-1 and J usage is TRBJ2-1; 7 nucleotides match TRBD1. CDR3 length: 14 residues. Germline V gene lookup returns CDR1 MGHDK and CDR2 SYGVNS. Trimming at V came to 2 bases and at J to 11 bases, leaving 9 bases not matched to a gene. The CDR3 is CASSEDGTVVKQFF. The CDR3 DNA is TGTGCCAGCAGTGAAGATGGGACAGTCGTCAAGCAGTTCTTC.

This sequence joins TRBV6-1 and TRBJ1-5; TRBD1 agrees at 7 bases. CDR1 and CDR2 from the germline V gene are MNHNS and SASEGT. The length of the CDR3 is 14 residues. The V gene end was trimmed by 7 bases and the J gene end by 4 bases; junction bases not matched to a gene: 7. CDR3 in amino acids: CASIRDRVNQPQHF. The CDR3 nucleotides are TGTGCCAGCATTAGGGACAGAGTGAATCAGCCCCAGCATTTT.